The source of this T cell receptor (beta chain) is a study of blood T cell repertoires in COVID-19. Participant reports of clinical history set cohort assignment. Here immunoSEQ multiplex PCR was the method, and the copy in TCRdb shows in-frame clones only, minus some. The sample holds 200,000 to 300,000 clones, roughly 86% seen once. The specimen was PBMCs or T cells enriched from blood (not recorded which). This receptor was obtained from a woman aged 50 to 60 who had recovered from COVID-19.

This CDR3 reads CASSPGQVSGANVLTF. The CDR3 DNA reads as TGCGCCAGCAGTCCGGGACAGGTCTCTGGGGCCAACGTCCTGACTTTC. The chain has TRBV5-1 and TRBJ2-6, with TRBD1 identical over 8 bases. Germline V gives CDR1 SGHRS, CDR2 YFSETQ. J was trimmed by 0 bases and V by 5 bases; bases with no gene match: 4. CDR3 length: 16 amino acids.